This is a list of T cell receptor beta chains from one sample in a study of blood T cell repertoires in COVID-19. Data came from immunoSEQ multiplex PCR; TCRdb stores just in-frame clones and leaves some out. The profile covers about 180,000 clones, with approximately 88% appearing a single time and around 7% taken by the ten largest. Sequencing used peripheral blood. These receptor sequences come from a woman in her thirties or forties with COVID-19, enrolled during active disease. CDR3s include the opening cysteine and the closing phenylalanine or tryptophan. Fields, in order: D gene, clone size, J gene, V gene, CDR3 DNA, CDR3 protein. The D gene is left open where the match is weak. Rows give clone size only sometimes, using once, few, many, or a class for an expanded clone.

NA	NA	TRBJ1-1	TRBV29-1	TGCAGCGCCGCCTATAACACTGAAGCTTTCTTT	CSAAYNTEAFF
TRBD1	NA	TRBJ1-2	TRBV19	TGTGCCAGTACCCCGACAGGGGGACATGGCTACACCTTC	CASTPTGGHGYTF
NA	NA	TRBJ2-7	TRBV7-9	TGTGCCAGCAGCTTAGGGTACTTTAGCTCCTACGAGCAGTACTTC	CASSLGYFSSYEQYF
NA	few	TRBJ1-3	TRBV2	TGTGCCAGCAGTCAGTCCGTGTTGGCAGGGATGGGAAACACCATATATTTT	CASSQSVLAGMGNTIYF
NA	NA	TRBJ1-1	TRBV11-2	TGTGCCAGCAGCTTAGACCGGGCGTCTGGAGGAGCTTTCTTT	CASSLDRASGGAFF
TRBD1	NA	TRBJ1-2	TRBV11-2	TGTGCCAGCAGCCCGAACGACAGGGGTAACTATGGCTACACCTTC	CASSPNDRGNYGYTF
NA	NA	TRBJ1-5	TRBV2	TGTGCCAGCAGTCGCGGTTTTAGCAATCAGCCCCAGCATTTT	CASSRGFSNQPQHF
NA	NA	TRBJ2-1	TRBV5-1	TGCGCCAGCAGCTCCACAGGTTCCTACAATGAGCAGTTCTTC	CASSSTGSYNEQFF
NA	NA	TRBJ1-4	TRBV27	TGTGCCAGCAGTTTCCGAGGATTGAATGAAAAACTGTTTTTT	CASSFRGLNEKLFF
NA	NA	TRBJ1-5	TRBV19	TGTGCCGGAGGGTCCTTAAATCAGCCCCAGCATTTT	CAGGSLNQPQHF
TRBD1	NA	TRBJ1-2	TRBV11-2	TGTGCCAGCAGGACCGGGACAGGGTCCTTTGGCTACACCTTC	CASRTGTGSFGYTF
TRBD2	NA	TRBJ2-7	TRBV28	TGTGCCAGCAAGGAGTTCGGGGGGATGGCCTACGAGCAGTACTTC	CASKEFGGMAYEQYF
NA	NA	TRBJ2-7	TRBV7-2	TGTGCCAGCAGCTTAGCCTTACATTCCTACGAGCAGTACTTC	CASSLALHSYEQYF
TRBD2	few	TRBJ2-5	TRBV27	TGTGCCAGCAGTCAAGCGGGAGGTCGAGAGACCCAGTACTTC	CASSQAGGRETQYF
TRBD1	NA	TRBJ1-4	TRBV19	TGTGCCAGTAAACAGGGGAATGAAAAACTGTTTTTT	CASKQGNEKLFF
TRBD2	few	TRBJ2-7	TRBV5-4	TGTGCCAGCAGGGGCGTGGGGGGGGAAGAGAGGGAGCAGTACTTC	CASRGVGGEEREQYF
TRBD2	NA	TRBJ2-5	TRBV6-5	TGTGCCAGCAGTTACTGGCGGGGGGGAAGGGAGACCCAGTACTTC	CASSYWRGGRETQYF
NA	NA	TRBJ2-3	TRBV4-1	TGCGCCAGCAGCTACCCGCGAGATACGCAGTATTTT	CASSYPRDTQYF
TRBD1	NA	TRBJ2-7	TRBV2	TGTGCCAGACGGGGACAGGGGGTTGACGAGCAGTACTTC	CARRGQGVDEQYF
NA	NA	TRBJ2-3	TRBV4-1	TGCGCCAGCAGCCAAGTTTCACGGGCAGATACGCAGTATTTT	CASSQVSRADTQYF
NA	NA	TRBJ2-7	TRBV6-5	TGTGCCAGCACAGGGGACTACGAGCAGTACTTC	CASTGDYEQYF
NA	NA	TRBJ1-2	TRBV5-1	TGCGCCAGCAGCTTGACACTAAACTATGGCTACACCTTC	CASSLTLNYGYTF
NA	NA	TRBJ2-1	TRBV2	TGTGCCAGCCGACCACAGGAGCTGATCTACAATGAGCAGTTCTTC	CASRPQELIYNEQFF
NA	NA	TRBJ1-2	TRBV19	TGTGCCAGTAGTATAGGGAGCGGGGGGCTCTATGGCTACACCTTC	CASSIGSGGLYGYTF
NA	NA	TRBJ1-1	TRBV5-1	TGCGCCAGCAGCCCCGTCGGGGGGAACACTGAAGCTTTCTTT	CASSPVGGNTEAFF
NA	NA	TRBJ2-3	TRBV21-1	TGTGCCAGCAGCAAAGATGCCAGTCCGACGGACAAACTCGTACCCGCAGATACGCAGTATTTT	CASSKDASPTDKLVPADTQYF
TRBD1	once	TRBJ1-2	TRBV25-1	TGTGCCAGCGAAGCGGTGACAGGGCCGGGTTATGGCTACACCTTC	CASEAVTGPGYGYTF
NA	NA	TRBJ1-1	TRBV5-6	TGTGCCAGCAGCTTGCGGAACACTGAAGCTTTCTTT	CASSLRNTEAFF
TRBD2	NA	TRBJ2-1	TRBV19	TGTGCCAGTAGTATAGGCAGAGCGGGAAGGGTCAATGAGCAGTTCTTC	CASSIGRAGRVNEQFF
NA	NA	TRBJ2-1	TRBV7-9	TGTGCCAGCAGCTTAGGGGCTAGCCAGGATGAGCAGTTCTTC	CASSLGASQDEQFF
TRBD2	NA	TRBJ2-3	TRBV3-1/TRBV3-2	TGTGCCAGCAAAGCGGGACTAGCGGGGGGTTATGATACGCAGTATTTT	CASKAGLAGGYDTQYF
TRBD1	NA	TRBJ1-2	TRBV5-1	TGCGCCAGCAGCCTCGGGACAGTGGGTCTCTATGGCTACACCTTC	CASSLGTVGLYGYTF
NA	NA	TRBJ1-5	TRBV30	TGTGCCTGGAGTGTCCTTAACACCCAGCCCCAGCATTTT	CAWSVLNTQPQHF
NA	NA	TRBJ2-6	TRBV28	TGTGCCAGCTCCTCCAACTCCGGGGCCAACGTCCTGACTTTC	CASSSNSGANVLTF
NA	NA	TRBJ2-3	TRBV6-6	TGTGCCAGCAGCCCCGTTGAGGCAGATACGCAGTATTTT	CASSPVEADTQYF
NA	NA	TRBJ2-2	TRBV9	TGTGCCAGCAGCCCGGGCACCGGGGAGCTGTTTTTT	CASSPGTGELFF
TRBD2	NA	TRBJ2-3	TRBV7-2	TGTGCCAGCAGGACGAAACCGGGCGGGGGACTAACAGATACGCAGTATTTT	CASRTKPGGGLTDTQYF
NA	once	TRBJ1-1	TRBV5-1	TGCGCCAGCAGCTTGGGAACAGGGCGAGGAGACACTGAAGCTTTCTTT	CASSLGTGRGDTEAFF
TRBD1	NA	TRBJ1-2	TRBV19	TGTGCCAGTAGTAGGGGACAGGGACGCTATGGCTACACCTTC	CASSRGQGRYGYTF
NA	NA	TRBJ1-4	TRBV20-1	TGCAGTGCGAGCCCTGAATCTGCACTGTTTTTT	CSASPESALFF
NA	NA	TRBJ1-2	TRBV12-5	TGTGCTAGTGGTTGGGGGGACGGAGGGGACACCTTC	CASGWGDGGDTF
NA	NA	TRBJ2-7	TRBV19	TGTGCCAGTACCCCTCGAGGAGGGGTTTCGCTAGCTTACTACGAGCAGTACTTC	CASTPRGGVSLAYYEQYF
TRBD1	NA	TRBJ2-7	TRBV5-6	TGTGCCAGCAGCCCGGGACAGGGAGGCTACGAGCAGTACTTC	CASSPGQGGYEQYF
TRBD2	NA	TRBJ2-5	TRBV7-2	TGTGCCAGCAGCGAACCGGCGGGGGGGGAGACCCAGTACTTC	CASSEPAGGETQYF
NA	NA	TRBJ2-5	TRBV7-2	TGTGCCAGCAGCTTAGGCAGGGCCCAAGAGACCCAGTACTTC	CASSLGRAQETQYF
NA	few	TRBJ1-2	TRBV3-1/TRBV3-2	TGTGCCAGCAGCCAAGTATCTGCGGATAACTATGGCTACACCTTC	CASSQVSADNYGYTF
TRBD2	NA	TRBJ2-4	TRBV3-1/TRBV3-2	TGTGCCAGCAGCCCTGGACTAGCGGGAGGAAAAAACATTCAGTACTTC	CASSPGLAGGKNIQYF
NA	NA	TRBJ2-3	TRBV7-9	TGTGCCACCCCGCCGACTGTCCCCACAGATACGCAGTATTTT	CATPPTVPTDTQYF
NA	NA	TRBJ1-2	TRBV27	TGTGCCAGCAGTTTTTCCGCGTTTCCCTATGGCTACACCTTC	CASSFSAFPYGYTF
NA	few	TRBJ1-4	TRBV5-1	TGCGCCAGCTGCCGGGCAACTAATGAAAAACTGTTTTTT	CASCRATNEKLFF
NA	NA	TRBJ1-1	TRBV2	TGTGCCAGCAGTTACAGGGCTTTGAACACTGAAGCTTTCTTT	CASSYRALNTEAFF
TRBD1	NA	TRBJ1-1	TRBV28	TGTGCCAGCAGTTCCCCCCCGACAGGGTTCTCGGCTATGAACACTGAAGCTTTCTTT	CASSSPPTGFSAMNTEAFF